Listed here is a single T cell receptor beta chain. Its specificity is not known. The sample belongs to a study of OX40 agonist ivuxolimab in advanced cancers. Study-wide context: Partial responses were seen in three patients, one with hepatocellular carcinoma and two with cutaneous melanoma.

Findings and limits, study-wide: The study found among the lowest clonal expansion in partial responders at 0.1-3.0 mg/kg. Doses of 0.1 to 3.0 mg/kg were accompanied by clonal expansion of CD4+ and CD8+ blood T cells by week 6.

Germline lookup yields CDR1 SGHRS and CDR2 YFSETQ. V was pared by 6 bases and J by 0 bases, with 12 bases between. CDR3 length: 15 residues. This table comes from immunoSEQ multiplex PCR, and its TCRdb copy is limited to in-frame clones, with some not included. The sample holds some 100,000 clones, just over 85% seen once. The sample consisted of CD4+ or CD8+ T cells sorted from blood, taken in a trial of the OX40 agonist ivuxolimab. This rearrangement joins TRBV5-1 to TRBJ2-2; D not resolved. This TCR was sampled from an adult with an advanced solid tumor such as melanoma, head and neck, liver or kidney cancer. The CDR3 loop is CASKEAVTNTGELFF. CDR3 coding DNA: TGCGCCAGCAAAGAGGCGGTGACGAACACCGGGGAGCTGTTTTTT.